The 3 T cell receptor beta chains in this list originate from one sample, sequenced in a study of CD8+CD57+ T cells in acquired aplastic anemia (dated 2018 in TCRdb). Instrument used: Illumina HiSeq 2000. Profiling of TCR beta VDJ combinations and CDR3 sequences used genomic DNA as the template. The public reads were reprocessed in TCRdb via fastp at Q25 and MiXCR, keeping in-frame beta chains. CDR3 protein sequences are deduplicated, and each keeps its most common genes and DNA. The sample table shows roughly 220,000 distinct CDR3 sequences, and 65% are seen once. The ten largest clonotypes hold about three fifths of the sample. Expansion of CD8+CD57+ cells had been shown by flow cytometry in the patients chosen for sequencing. The sample was sorted CD4+, CD8+, or CD8+CD57+ T cells (not recorded which) from PBMCs. These receptors were collected from a human donor with aplastic anemia.

The chain carries TRBV7-2 and TRBJ2-7, with D unresolved. Germline CDR1 is SGHTA and CDR2 is FQGNSA. This CDR3 spans 15 amino acids. Trimming cost V 5 bases and J 0 bases, with 14 bases left between them. In DNA form, the CDR3 reads TGTGCCAGCAGCGTAGAGCTCACTACCTCCTACGAGCAGTACTTC. This gives the protein CASSVELTTSYEQYF.

The chain combines TRBV20-1 with TRBJ2-7; D is uncertain. This CDR3 has 14 residues. Trimming left V 3 bases short and J 0 bases short, with 12 bases between. The germline gives CDR1 DFQATT, CDR2 SNEGSKA (reference sequence). CDR3 loop: CSASNAAASYEQYF. DNA for the CDR3: TGCAGTGCTAGCAATGCGGCGGCCTCCTACGAGCAGTACTTC.

The V and J genes are TRBV14 and TRBJ2-1; D call uncertain. The germline CDR1 and CDR2 sequences are SGHDN and FVKESK. Trimming shortened V by 4 bases and J by 6 bases, and 4 bases separated the two germline ends. This CDR3 spans 11 amino acids. CDR3 region: CASSRFNEQFF. CDR3 bases: TGTGCCAGCAGCCGCTTCAATGAGCAGTTCTTC.